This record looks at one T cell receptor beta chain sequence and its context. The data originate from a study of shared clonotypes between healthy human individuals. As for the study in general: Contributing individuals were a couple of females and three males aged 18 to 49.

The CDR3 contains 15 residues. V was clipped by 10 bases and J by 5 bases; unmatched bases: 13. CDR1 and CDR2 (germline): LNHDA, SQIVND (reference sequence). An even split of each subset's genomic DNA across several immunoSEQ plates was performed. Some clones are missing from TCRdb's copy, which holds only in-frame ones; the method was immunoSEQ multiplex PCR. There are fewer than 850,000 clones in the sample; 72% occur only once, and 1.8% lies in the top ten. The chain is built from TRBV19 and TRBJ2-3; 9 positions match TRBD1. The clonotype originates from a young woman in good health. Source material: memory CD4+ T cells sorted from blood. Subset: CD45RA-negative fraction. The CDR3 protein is CATKRPGQGGDTQYF. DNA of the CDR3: TGTGCCACCAAGAGACCGGGACAGGGTGGAGATACGCAGTATTTT.